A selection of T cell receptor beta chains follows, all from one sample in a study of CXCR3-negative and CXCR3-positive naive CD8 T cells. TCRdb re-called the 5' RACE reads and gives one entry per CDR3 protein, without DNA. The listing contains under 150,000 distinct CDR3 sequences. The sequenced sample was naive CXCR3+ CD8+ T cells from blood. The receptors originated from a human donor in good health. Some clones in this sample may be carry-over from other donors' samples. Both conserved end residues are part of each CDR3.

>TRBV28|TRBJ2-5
CASRNTGRARETQYF
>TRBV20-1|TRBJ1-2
CSARQDRVPYGYTF
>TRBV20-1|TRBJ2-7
CSARERGTGYHEQYF
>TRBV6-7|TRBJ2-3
CASSYSVEDTQYF
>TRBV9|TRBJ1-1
CASSVGQGRTEAFF
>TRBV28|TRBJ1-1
CASSPQGVAPNTEAFF
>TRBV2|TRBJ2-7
CASSEAHGLRYEQYF
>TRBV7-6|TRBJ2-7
CASSPGGLEQYF
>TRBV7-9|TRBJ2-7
CASSDGLSSYEQYF
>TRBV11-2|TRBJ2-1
CASSLLAGGGGDNEQFF
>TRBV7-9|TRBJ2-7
CASNGLALNRAPYEQYF
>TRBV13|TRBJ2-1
CASSLGLAGGGEQFF
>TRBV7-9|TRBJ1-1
CASSSLGGQGGTEAFF
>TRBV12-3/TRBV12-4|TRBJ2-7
CASSLAAPSYEQYF
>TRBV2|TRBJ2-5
CASHRLAASQETQYF
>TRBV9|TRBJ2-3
CASSVVWGGTDTQYF
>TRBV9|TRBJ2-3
CASSGPKLRDNADTQYF
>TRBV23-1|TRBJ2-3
CASSQIRDRHWADTQYF
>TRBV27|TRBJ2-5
CAVGAARETQYF
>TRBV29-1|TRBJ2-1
CSVEGDYNEQFF
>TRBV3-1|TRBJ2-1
CASSPGTSPYDEQFF
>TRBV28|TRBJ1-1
CASPSGEGRKAFF
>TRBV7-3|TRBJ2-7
CASSITGGNSYYEQYF
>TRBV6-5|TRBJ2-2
CASSYFNTGELFF
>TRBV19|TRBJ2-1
CASSPTRSRLHNEQFF
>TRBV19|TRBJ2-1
CASRSGTRSYNEQFF
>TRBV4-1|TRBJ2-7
CASSQEEWTAGEQYF
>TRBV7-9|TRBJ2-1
CASSLVIQGNEQFF
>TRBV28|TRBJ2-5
CATSGVQETQYF
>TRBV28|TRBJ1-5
CASSLAFRELRQPQHF
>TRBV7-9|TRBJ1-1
CASSLESTGNTEAFF
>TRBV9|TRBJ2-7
CASSVAGQASYEQYF
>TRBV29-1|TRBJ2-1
CSELTSGSYNEQFF
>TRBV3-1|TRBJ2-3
CASSQVDTQYF
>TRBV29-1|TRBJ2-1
CSVAGGTTVGVGYNEQFF
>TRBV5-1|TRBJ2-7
CASSLEGGYDEQYF
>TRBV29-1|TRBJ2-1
CSVPLTGMYNEQFF
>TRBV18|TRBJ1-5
CASSPRRDQIQPQHF
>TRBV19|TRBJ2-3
CASSISGRLDTQYF
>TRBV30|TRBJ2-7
CAWSVGSEEQYF
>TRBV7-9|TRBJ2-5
CASSPGPGLAGKETQYF
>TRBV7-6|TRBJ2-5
CASSLGVASGEETQYF
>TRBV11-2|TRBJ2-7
CASSLPPYEQYF
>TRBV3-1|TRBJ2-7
CASSVFRGPYEQYF
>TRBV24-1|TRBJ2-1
CATSDVTSRNEQFF
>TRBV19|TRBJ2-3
CASSQRVADTQYF
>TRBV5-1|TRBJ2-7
CASSSGRKQYF
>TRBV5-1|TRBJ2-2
CASSWSEVTGELFF
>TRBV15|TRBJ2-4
CATSRDRTGRPQYF
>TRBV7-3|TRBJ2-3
CASSLGLGGRDTQYF
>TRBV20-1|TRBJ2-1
CSARRPGFWEQFF
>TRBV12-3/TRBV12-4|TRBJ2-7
CASSLGGTGSHEQYF
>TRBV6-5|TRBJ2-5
CASSVLDRGGETQYF
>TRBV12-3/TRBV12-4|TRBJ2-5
CASSLTGVQETQYF
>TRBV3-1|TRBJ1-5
CASSQESGQGSNQPQHF
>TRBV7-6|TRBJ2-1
CASSLVQGAGNEQFF
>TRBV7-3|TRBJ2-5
CASSLKVLAGLYQETQYF
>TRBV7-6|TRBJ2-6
CASSFGTGANVLTF